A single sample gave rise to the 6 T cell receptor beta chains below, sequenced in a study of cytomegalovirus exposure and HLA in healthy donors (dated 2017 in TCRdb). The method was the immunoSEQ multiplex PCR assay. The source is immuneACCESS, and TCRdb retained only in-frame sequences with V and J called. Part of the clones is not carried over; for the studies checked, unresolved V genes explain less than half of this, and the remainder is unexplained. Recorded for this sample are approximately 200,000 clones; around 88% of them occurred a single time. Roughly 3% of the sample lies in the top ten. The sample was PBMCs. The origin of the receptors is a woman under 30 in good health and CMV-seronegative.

In DNA, the CDR3 is TGCGCCAGCAGCCAAGTGGGGGGGATTGAGCAGTTCTTC. Amino acid sequence: CASSQVGGIEQFF. V and J are TRBV4-1 and TRBJ2-1; 7 bases agree with TRBD2. Germline assignment: CDR1 MGHRA and CDR2 YSYEKL. V gave up 1 base and J gave up 9 bases; unmatched junction bases: 3. CDR3 length: 13 residues.

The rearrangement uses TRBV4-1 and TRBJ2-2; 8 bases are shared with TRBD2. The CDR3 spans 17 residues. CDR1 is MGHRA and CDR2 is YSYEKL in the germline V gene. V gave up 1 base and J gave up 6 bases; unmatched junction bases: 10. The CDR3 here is CASSQGSGLVIAGELFF. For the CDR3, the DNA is TGCGCCAGCAGCCAAGGGTCGGGACTAGTAATTGCCGGGGAGCTGTTTTTT.

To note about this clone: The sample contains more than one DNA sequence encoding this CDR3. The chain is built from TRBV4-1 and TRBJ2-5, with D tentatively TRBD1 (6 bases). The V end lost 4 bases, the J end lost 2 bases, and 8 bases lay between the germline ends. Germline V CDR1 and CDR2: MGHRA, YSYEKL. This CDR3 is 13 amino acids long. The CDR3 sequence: CASSRGPQETQYF. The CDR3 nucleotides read TGCGCCAGCAGCCGGGGGCCTCAAGAGACCCAGTACTTC.

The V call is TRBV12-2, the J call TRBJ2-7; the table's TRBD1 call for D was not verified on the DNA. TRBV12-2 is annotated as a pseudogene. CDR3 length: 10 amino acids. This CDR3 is CASPTYEQYF. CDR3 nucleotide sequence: TGTGCAAGTCCAACCTACGAGCAGTACTTC.

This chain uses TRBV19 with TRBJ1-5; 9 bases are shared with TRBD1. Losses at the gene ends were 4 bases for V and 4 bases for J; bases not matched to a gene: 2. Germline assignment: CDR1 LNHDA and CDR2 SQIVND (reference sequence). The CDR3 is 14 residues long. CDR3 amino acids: CASSSGTGNQPQHF. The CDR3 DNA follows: TGTGCCAGTAGTAGCGGGACAGGGAATCAGCCCCAGCATTTT.

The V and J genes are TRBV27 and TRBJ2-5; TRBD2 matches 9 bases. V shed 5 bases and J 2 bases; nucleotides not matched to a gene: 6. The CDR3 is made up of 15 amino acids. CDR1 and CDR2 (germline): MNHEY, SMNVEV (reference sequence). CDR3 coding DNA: TGTGCCAGCAGTGGGGGCCTAGCGGGACAAGAGACCCAGTACTTC. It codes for CASSGGLAGQETQYF.